A single sample gave rise to the 21 T cell receptor beta chains below, sequenced in a study of T cell repertoires in cytomegalovirus infection. Antigen specificity for these receptors is unknown. Via MiXCR, TCRdb re-called the reads, giving one row per CDR3 protein. Here the sample spans about 890,000 distinct CDR3 sequences, around 30% being singletons. This material consisted of cultured CD8+ T cells from PBMCs, taken from culture after CMV antigen stimulation. Receptors were obtained from a human donor in good health (CMV status not recorded). Some clones in this sample may be carry-over from other donors' samples.

The chain employs TRBV6-2 or TRBV6-3 and TRBJ1-2; 8 positions match TRBD1. Germline lookup yields CDR1 MNHEY and CDR2 SVGEGT. The CDR3 is 12 amino acids. J was trimmed by 8 bases and V by 10 bases; bases with no gene match: 9. This chain's CDR3 is CAILSGGAGYTF. In nucleotides, the CDR3 is TGTGCCATCCTCTCAGGGGGCGCCGGCTACACCTTC.

The J gene is TRBJ2-2, the V gene TRBV27; tentatively, D is TRBD1 (6 bases). Trimming left V 3 bases short and J 3 bases short, with 20 bases between. The germline V gene encodes CDR1 MNHEY and CDR2 SMNVEV (reference sequence). The CDR3 is made up of 18 amino acids. The CDR3 reads CASSFFPGRGDDTGELFF. Here the CDR3 DNA reads TGTGCCAGCAGTTTCTTTCCAGGCAGGGGCGACGACACCGGGGAGCTGTTTTTT.

This chain connects TRBV6-5 to TRBJ1-2; D is perhaps TRBD1 (6 bases). The germline V gene encodes CDR1 MNHEY and CDR2 SVGAGI. V dropped 0 bases and J dropped 4 bases, with 18 bases sitting between them. The length of the CDR3 is 17 residues. CDR3 DNA sequence: TGTGCCAGCAGTTACTCGGGTGATGCAGGGGCGTTCTATGGCTACACCTTC. The encoded protein is CASSYSGDAGAFYGYTF.

The chain combines TRBV7-9 with TRBJ2-7; 9 bases map to TRBD1. The germline CDR1 and CDR2 sequences are SEHNR and FQNEAQ (reference sequence). This CDR3 has 16 amino acids. V shed 1 base and J 2 bases; nucleotides not matched to a gene: 6. Written as DNA, the CDR3 is TGTGCCAGCAGCTTAGAGACAGGGGGAAGGCCCTACGAGCAGTACTTC. Amino acid sequence: CASSLETGGRPYEQYF.

This clonotype was observed a handful of times. The chain employs TRBV19 and TRBJ2-3; D not certain. Trimming cost V 1 base and J 2 bases, with 7 bases left between them. Germline V gives CDR1 LNHDA, CDR2 SQIVND (reference sequence). The CDR3 covers 14 residues. The CDR3 region has the DNA TGTGCCAGTAGTATAGCGGATTCCACAGATACGCAGTATTTT. Translated, it gives CASSIADSTDTQYF.

Notes on this clonotype: An end of the junction does not agree with germline; a read error may underlie this. The V call is TRBV19, the J call TRBJ1-2, with a tentative D call TRBD1 (6 bases). CDR3 size: 14 residues. Germline V gene lookup returns CDR1 LNHDA and CDR2 SQIVND (reference sequence). Here the CDR3 DNA reads TGTGCCAGTAGTACTAAAAGGACAGTATATGACTACACCTTC. Translated: CASSTKRTVYDYTF.

Regarding this clonotype: Mismatch with germline at one junction end may stem from a read error. The chain couples TRBV5-1 to TRBJ1-1, with D uncertain. The CDR3 has 13 residues. CDR1 is SGHRS, CDR2 YFSETQ, per germline. The CDR3 loop is CTSSVHKNTEAFF. CDR3 nucleotide sequence: TGCACCAGCAGCGTACACAAGAACACTGAAGCTTTCTTT.

This clonotype was seen more than once but under ten times. This chain connects TRBV7-8 to TRBJ1-4; tentative D call: TRBD1 (6 bases). The V gene's germline CDR1 is SGHVS and CDR2 FQNEAQ. V lost 5 bases to trimming and J lost 5 bases, with 15 bases between them. The CDR3 extends over 15 amino acids. Here the CDR3 reads CASSPGGSLNEKLFF. CDR3 coding DNA: TGTGCCAGCAGCCCGGGGGGCAGTCTAAATGAAAAACTGTTTTTT. Full variable domain (remainder filled in from reference TRBV7-8 and TRBJ1-4): GAGVSQSPRYKVAKRGQDVALRCDPISGHVSLFWYQQALGQGPEFLTYFQNEAQLDKSGLPSDRFFAERPEGSVSTLKIQRTQQEDSAVYLCASSPGGSLNEKLFFGSGTQLSVL.

V and J are TRBV9 and TRBJ1-6; 10 bases fit TRBD1. The CDR3 loop spans 14 amino acids. Germline assignment: CDR1 SGDLS and CDR2 YYNGEE. V gave up 3 bases and J gave up 10 bases; unmatched junction bases: 4. CDR3 coding DNA: TGTGCCAGCAGCGCGACAGGGGGCAGATCACCCCTCCACTTT. This translates into CASSATGGRSPLHF.

In DNA form, the CDR3 reads TGTGCCAGCAGTTTTGGACAGGGCGGCGAGCAGTACGTC. Translated: CASSFGQGGEQYV. J is TRBJ2-7 and V is TRBV6-2 or TRBV6-3; 8 bases are a match to TRBD1. Germline loops: CDR1 MNHEY, CDR2 SVGEGT. The V gene end was trimmed by 4 bases and the J gene end by 6 bases; junction bases not matched to a gene: 5. The CDR3 runs 13 residues.

Here the CDR3 DNA reads TGTGCCAGCATCTTGAGGGGGTCGGGGACCTTC. Its protein is CASILRGSGTF. This chain joins TRBV12-3 or TRBV12-4 and TRBJ1-2; a possible D gene is TRBD1 (6 bases). With 7 bases removed from V and 14 bases from J, the gap between germline ends came to 17 bases. This CDR3 spans 11 amino acids.

This clonotype was seen a handful of times. J is TRBJ2-2 and V is TRBV6-1; 9 bases line up with TRBD1. The CDR3 is 15 amino acids. CDR1 and CDR2 from the germline V gene are MNHNS and SASEGT. Losses at the gene ends were 5 bases for V and 6 bases for J; bases not matched to a gene: 7. The CDR3 coding sequence is TGTGCCAGCAGTACAGGGGGCGCAGTGGCCGGGGAGCTGTTTTTT. Translating it yields CASSTGGAVAGELFF.

The chain's CDR3 is CASSQSRVGEKLFF. DNA of the CDR3: TGCGCCAGCAGTCAATCGCGTGTAGGGGAAAAACTGTTTTTT. This chain links TRBV23-1 with TRBJ1-4; D ambiguous. TRBV23-1 qualifies as an ORF whose function is uncertain. Trimming stripped 0 bases from V and 8 bases from J, with 10 bases between. This CDR3 spans 14 amino acids.

The V and J genes are TRBV12-3 or TRBV12-4 and TRBJ1-2; 7 bases are a match to TRBD1. CDR3 length: 15 residues. V gave up 1 base and J gave up 4 bases; unmatched junction bases: 6. Written as DNA, the CDR3 is TGTGCCAGCAGTTTAGATTCGGACAGGTTCTATGGCTACACCTTC. It codes for CASSLDSDRFYGYTF.

The genes are TRBV5-6 and TRBJ1-2; no definite D call. There are 11 residues in the CDR3. Germline V CDR1 and CDR2: SGHDT, YYEEEE. V gave up 8 bases and J gave up 10 bases, with 15 bases separating them. The DNA for the CDR3 is TGTGCCAGTTGGGGAGTGGATGACTACACCTTC. Encoded protein: CASWGVDDYTF.

Points on this clonotype: It may be a read error: a sequence one base away is much more abundant. This chain connects TRBV7-8 to TRBJ2-5; 11 nucleotides align to TRBD2. In germline, CDR1 is SGHVS, CDR2 FQNEAQ. The CDR3 loop spans 16 amino acids. The CDR3 nucleotides are TGTGTCAGCAGCCAAACTAGCGGGGGAAGACAAGAGACCCAGTACTTC. As protein: CVSSQTSGGRQETQYF. The whole variable domain, remainder taken from reference TRBV7-8 and TRBJ2-5, is GAGVSQSPRYKVAKRGQDVALRCDPISGHVSLFWYQQALGQGPEFLTYFQNEAQLDKSGLPSDRFFAERPEGSVSTLKIQRTQQEDSAVYLCVSSQTSGGRQETQYFGPGTRLLVL.

Ten or more counts support this clonotype. The chain employs TRBV7-9 and TRBJ1-4, with D unclear. The CDR3 has 12 amino acids. V lost 5 bases, J lost 4 bases, and 5 bases lay in between. From germline, CDR1 is SEHNR and CDR2 FQNEAQ (reference sequence). The CDR3 protein is CASSIYNEKLFF. The CDR3 region has the DNA TGTGCCAGCAGCATTTATAATGAAAAACTGTTTTTT.

This clonotype was recorded many times. The V call is TRBV7-2, the J call TRBJ1-5; D is possibly TRBD1 (6 bases). The CDR3 is 17 residues long. Trimming removed 4 bases at V and 7 bases at J, with 23 bases between. From germline, CDR1 is SGHTA and CDR2 FQGNSA. In DNA, the CDR3 is TGTGCCAGCAGCTGGGGGGTTGGGGGCCCTTTGTTCCAGCCCCAGCATTTT. Translation gives CASSWGVGGPLFQPQHF.

The V and J genes are TRBV4-1 and TRBJ2-4; D gene ambiguous. The CDR3 covers 17 residues. Trimming removed 0 bases from V and 0 bases from J, with 12 bases in between. In germline, CDR1 is MGHRA, CDR2 YSYEKL. CDR3 sequence: CASSQDAARLAKNIQYF. CDR3 DNA sequence: TGCGCCAGCAGCCAAGACGCTGCCAGGCTAGCCAAAAACATTCAGTACTTC.

The genes are TRBV6-1 and TRBJ2-1; 11 bases are shared with TRBD2. Germline V gene data show CDR1 as MNHNS and CDR2 as SASEGT. With V trimmed by 6 bases and J by 7 bases, 8 bases remained unmatched. The CDR3 is 15 residues long. For the CDR3, the DNA is TGTGCCAGCAGCCTTTTAGCGGGGGGGATGAATGAGCAGTTCTTC. This codes for CASSLLAGGMNEQFF.

The V and J genes are TRBV4-1 and TRBJ1-2, with D perhaps TRBD1 (5 bases). V lost 4 bases to trimming and J lost 8 bases, with 20 bases between them. This CDR3 comprises 15 residues. Germline V gene lookup returns CDR1 MGHRA and CDR2 YSYEKL. CDR3 loop: CASSLARGGDQGYTF. For the CDR3, the DNA is TGCGCCAGCAGCCTCGCTCGGGGGGGAGATCAAGGCTACACCTTC.